A single sample gave rise to the 3 T cell receptor beta chains below, sequenced in a study of monozygotic twins with inflammatory bowel disease. For each CDR3 protein, TCRdb gives one entry from its re-call of the 5' RACE reads, without DNA. This repertoire includes more than 120,000 distinct CDR3 sequences. Sequencing was performed on blood. The receptors derive from a human donor with ulcerative colitis or Crohn's disease, or a healthy co-twin of an affected twin (not recorded which).

The chain is built from TRBV6-6 and TRBJ1-5. There are 12 residues in the CDR3. CDR1 is MNHNY and CDR2 is SVGAGI in the germline V gene (reference sequence). The CDR3 sequence: CASRISNQPQHF.

The CDR3 sequence: CSARDLRTSNTGELFF. J is TRBJ2-2 and V is TRBV20-1. The CDR3 has 16 residues. Germline V gene lookup returns CDR1 DFQATT and CDR2 SNEGSKA (reference sequence).

J is TRBJ2-1 and V is TRBV5-1; lacking DNA, the TRBD1 call made by TCRdb goes unchecked. Germline CDR1 reads SGHRS; CDR2 reads YFSETQ. The CDR3 runs 14 residues. CDR3 sequence reads: CASNRGNSYNEQFF.